This entry features one T cell receptor (beta chain) sequence. Its antigen is not identified. This table comes from immunoSEQ multiplex PCR, and its TCRdb copy is limited to in-frame clones, with some not included. The sample lists about 130,000 clones, about nine tenths seen once, with around 7% in the top ten. The data derive from a study of T cell responses to AZD1222 COVID-19 vaccine. Findings of the study overall: Spike-specific TCR repertoires showed rising breadth and depth after two AZD1222 doses. Females outnumbered males among donors, who were mostly white British; clonal diversity was possibly underestimated. Epitopes outside B.1.351 and B.1.1.7 mutated regions reportedly drew nearly half of spike TCRs.

This CDR3 has 12 residues. V was cut by 7 bases and J by 1 base, with 4 bases left in between. Looked up from germline, CDR1 is LNHDA and CDR2 is SQIVND (reference sequence). This TCR was recovered from an adult in good health. This chain connects TRBV19 to TRBJ1-4, with D unresolved. Sequencing was performed on peripheral blood, taken on day 0 of AZD1222 vaccination. The CDR3 DNA follows: TGTGCCAGTACTCGAACTAATGAAAAACTGTTTTTT. Translation: CASTRTNEKLFF.